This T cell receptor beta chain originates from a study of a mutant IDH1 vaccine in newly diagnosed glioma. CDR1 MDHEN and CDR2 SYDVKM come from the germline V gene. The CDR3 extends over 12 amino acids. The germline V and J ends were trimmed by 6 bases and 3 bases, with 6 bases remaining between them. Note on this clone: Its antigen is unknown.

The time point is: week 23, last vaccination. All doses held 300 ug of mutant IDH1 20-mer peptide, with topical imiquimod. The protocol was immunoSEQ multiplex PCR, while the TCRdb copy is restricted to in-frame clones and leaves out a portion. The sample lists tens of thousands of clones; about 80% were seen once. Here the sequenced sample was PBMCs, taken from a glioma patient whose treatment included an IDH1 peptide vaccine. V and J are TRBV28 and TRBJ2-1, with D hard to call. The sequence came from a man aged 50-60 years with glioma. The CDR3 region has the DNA TGTGCCAGCAGGAAGGGCTACAATGAGCAGTTCTTC. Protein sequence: CASRKGYNEQFF.